These 28 T cell receptor beta chains were sequenced from one sample in a study of early T cells in non-severe SARS-CoV-2 infection. A single record per CDR3 protein comes from TCRdb applying MiXCR to the 5' RACE reads. The table lists fewer than 65,000 distinct CDR3 sequences, 9.3% of them singletons. Sequenced input: whole blood. The receptor source for this set is an adult who was a healthcare worker with PCR-confirmed SARS-CoV-2 infection or an uninfected control (not recorded which).

This clonotype occurred a few times. The V gene is TRBV19, the J gene TRBJ2-7; D not resolved. CDR3 length: 14 residues. CDR1 and CDR2 from the germline V gene are LNHDA and SQIVND (reference sequence). Trimming pared 11 bases from V and 0 bases from J, leaving 17 bases between. CDR3 amino acids: CASKGDRHSYEQYF. DNA of the CDR3: TGTGCCTCCAAAGGAGACCGACACTCCTACGAGCAGTACTTC. The variable domain in full, completed from reference TRBV19 and TRBJ2-7, reads DGGITQSPKYLFRKEGQNVTLSCEQNLNHDAMYWYRQDPGQGLRLIYYSQIVNDFQKGDIAEGYSVSREKKESFPLTVTSAQKNPTAFYLCASKGDRHSYEQYFGPGTRLTVT.

The table lists this clonotype with a few counts. The rearrangement uses TRBV5-5 and TRBJ1-5; possible D gene TRBD1, 5 bases. Germline V lookup: CDR1 SGHKS, CDR2 YYEKEE (reference sequence). V shed 0 bases and J shed 7 bases, with 8 bases lying between them. The CDR3 covers 13 residues. Here the CDR3 reads CASSLVGDQPQHF. The DNA for the CDR3 is TGTGCCAGCAGCTTGGTTGGGGACCAGCCCCAGCATTTT.

This clonotype was seen a handful of times. The chain carries TRBV6-6 and TRBJ1-4; weak D call: TRBD1 (5 bases). Germline V CDR1 and CDR2: MNHNY, SVGAGI (reference sequence). This CDR3 is 15 amino acids long. V was clipped by 7 bases and J by 0 bases, with 12 bases between them. The CDR3: CASNQGLATNEKLFF. The CDR3 DNA reads as TGTGCCAGCAATCAGGGACTCGCAACTAATGAAAAACTGTTTTTT.

At least ten counts were recorded for this clonotype. J is TRBJ2-1 and V is TRBV30; 12 positions match TRBD2. This CDR3 region has 14 residues. Unmatched junction bases numbered 3, after V lost 3 bases and J lost 6 bases. Per germline, CDR1 GTSNPN and CDR2 SVGIG (reference sequence). The CDR3 DNA is TGTGCCTGGAGACTAGCGGGGGGCCGCAATGAGCAGTTCTTC. Translating gives CAWRLAGGRNEQFF.

The chain couples TRBV7-6 to TRBJ2-3; 10 bases are a match to TRBD2. The CDR3 contains 16 residues. Per the germline V gene, CDR1 is SGHVS and CDR2 is FNYEAQ. V dropped 5 bases and J dropped 3; count of bases not matched to a gene: 8. The CDR3: CASSERGGRATDTQYF. The CDR3 DNA reads TGTGCCAGCAGCGAGCGGGGGGGCCGAGCGACAGATACGCAGTATTTT. Full variable domain (rest looked up from reference TRBV7-6 and TRBJ2-3): GAGVSQSPRYKVTKRGQDVALRCDPISGHVSLYWYRQALGQGPEFLTYFNYEAQQDKSGLPNDRFSAERPEGSISTLTIQRTEQRDSAMYRCASSERGGRATDTQYFGPGTRLTVL.

This clonotype came up many times. The chain is built from TRBV7-9 and TRBJ2-1; D is perhaps TRBD1 (6 bases). The CDR3 loop spans 16 amino acids. CDR1 is SEHNR, CDR2 FQNEAQ, per germline (reference sequence). Trimming removed 5 bases at V and 0 bases at J, with 14 bases between. CDR3 DNA: TGTGCCAGCAGCCAACATACAGGGAGCTCCTACAATGAGCAGTTCTTC. The encoded protein is CASSQHTGSSYNEQFF.

As regards this clonotype: One end of the junction is discordant with germline, which a read error may explain. The rearrangement links TRBV7-9 to TRBJ2-5; D not resolved. Germline CDR1 SEHNR, CDR2 FQNEAQ (reference sequence). The CDR3 runs to 16 residues. CDR3 region: CASTLGKGTLQETQYF. The CDR3 DNA follows: TGTGCCAGCACCTTAGGAAAGGGCACCCTACAAGAGACCCAGTACTTC.

The rearrangement joins TRBV18 to TRBJ2-6; D is perhaps TRBD2 (5 bases). V gave up 3 bases and J gave up 1 base, with 16 bases separating them. The germline CDR1 and CDR2 sequences are KGHSH and LQKENI. This CDR3 contains 18 residues. Here the CDR3 reads CASSPIQAGLSGANVLTF. CDR3 bases: TGTGCCAGCTCACCGATCCAGGCGGGTTTGTCTGGGGCCAACGTCCTGACTTTC.

The V gene is TRBV5-1, the J gene TRBJ1-1; possibly TRBD1 for D (5 bases). Trimming left V 5 bases short and J 5 bases short, with 16 bases between. The germline V gene has CDR1 SGHRS and CDR2 YFSETQ. The CDR3 runs 14 residues. CDR3 coding DNA: TGCGCCAGCAGTTCCCAGGGTACGGGGACTGAAGCTTTCTTT. Translated: CASSSQGTGTEAFF. The entire variable domain, with the rest obtained from reference TRBV5-1 and TRBJ1-1, is as follows: KAGVTQTPRYLIKTRGQQVTLSCSPISGHRSVSWYQQTPGQGLQFLFEYFSETQRNKGNFPGRFSGRQFSNSRSEMNVSTLELGDSALYLCASSSQGTGTEAFFGQGTRLTVV.

This clonotype was detected a few times. The chain carries TRBV18 and TRBJ1-2, with unresolved D. Germline V gives CDR1 KGHSH, CDR2 LQKENI. The CDR3 has 14 residues. V lost 3 bases and J 4 bases, leaving 12 bases between the germline ends. In DNA form, the CDR3 reads TGTGCCAGCTCACCTCAGACGGAGATCTATGGCTACACCTTC. It specifies CASSPQTEIYGYTF.

Many counts were recorded for this clonotype. V gene TRBV6-5 combines with J gene TRBJ1-6; D gene unclear. The CDR3 loop spans 10 amino acids. The germline V gene encodes CDR1 MNHEY and CDR2 SVGAGI. V dropped 2 bases and J dropped 11 bases, with 1 base sitting between them. CDR3 nucleotides: TGTGCCAGCAGTTACCCACCCCTCCACTTT. It yields the protein CASSYPPLHF.

The chain couples TRBV5-1 to TRBJ2-1, with TRBD1 matching over 7 bases. The V gene's germline CDR1 is SGHRS and CDR2 YFSETQ. The CDR3 is 16 amino acids. V shed 2 bases and J 2 bases; nucleotides not matched to a gene: 7. This chain's CDR3 is CASSFSQGTTYNEQFF. As DNA, the CDR3 is TGCGCCAGCAGCTTTTCACAGGGGACAACCTACAATGAGCAGTTCTTC.

The table lists this clonotype with many counts. At one boundary the junction diverges from the germline segment, which might be a read error. This chain joins TRBV2 and TRBJ2-1, with 12 bases that match TRBD2. CDR1 SNHLY and CDR2 FYNNEI come from the germline V gene. This CDR3 has 15 amino acids. DNA of the CDR3: TGTGCCAGCAGCGGCTGGGCTAGCGGGGGGGCCGTGGTGGTCTTC. It specifies CASSGWASGGAVVVF.

This clonotype was detected many times. This rearrangement joins TRBV5-4 to TRBJ2-5; 7 bases match TRBD2. The CDR3 has 16 residues. V trimming: 1 base; J trimming: 3 bases; junction bases outside the gene matches: 9. The germline gives CDR1 SGHNT, CDR2 YYREEE (reference sequence). The CDR3 DNA reads TGTGCCAGCAGCTTGTTTGCGGCTAGCGGAAAAGAGACCCAGTACTTC. The encoded protein is CASSLFAASGKETQYF.

This clonotype was observed a handful of times. The chain carries TRBV10-1 and TRBJ2-3; D remains unclear. CDR3 size: 15 residues. V was shortened by 3 bases and J by 3 bases, with 13 bases between the two germline ends. Looked up from germline, CDR1 is WNHNN and CDR2 is SYGVQD (reference sequence). CDR3 loop: CASSDLKEATDTQYF. CDR3 DNA: TGCGCCAGCAGTGATTTAAAAGAGGCAACAGATACGCAGTATTTT.

The V call is TRBV7-9, the J call TRBJ2-7; no definite D call. The V gene lost 1 base and the J gene lost 4 bases, with 5 bases spanning the gap. The CDR3 length is 12 residues. The germline CDR1 and CDR2 sequences are SEHNR and FQNEAQ (reference sequence). Written as DNA, the CDR3 is TGTGCCAGCAGCTTAGTAAAGTACGAGCAGTACTTC. This codes for CASSLVKYEQYF.

In its sample, this clonotype was seen a few times. The chain carries TRBV11-2 and TRBJ2-5; D tentatively reads TRBD1 or TRBD2 (5 bases each). This CDR3 contains 12 residues. Germline lookup yields CDR1 SGHAT and CDR2 FQNNGV. Trimming took off 1 base at V and 6 bases at J, with 6 bases between the two ends. The CDR3 DNA follows: TGTGCCAGCAGCTTAGGGGGGAAGACCCAGTACTTC. Amino acid sequence: CASSLGGKTQYF.

The CDR3 sequence is CASRRDSGDTEAFF. DNA for the CDR3: TGCGCCAGCAGACGGGACTCAGGGGACACTGAAGCTTTCTTT. The rearrangement joins TRBV5-1 to TRBJ1-1, with D perhaps matching TRBD1 (6 bases). V lost 5 bases to trimming and J lost 3 bases, with 14 bases between them. The CDR3 runs 14 residues. The germline V gene has CDR1 SGHRS and CDR2 YFSETQ.

This clonotype was counted a few times. The rearrangement uses TRBV6-1 and TRBJ2-7; D is possibly TRBD2 (6 bases). The CDR3 runs 16 residues. V was shortened by 2 bases and J by 5 bases, with 19 bases between the two germline ends. CDR1 MNHNS and CDR2 SASEGT come from the germline V gene. CDR3 sequence (DNA): TGTGCCAGCAGTGAACGGGCGGGGTACTTCTTCGACGAGCAGTACTTC. Its protein product is CASSERAGYFFDEQYF.

This clonotype was seen ten or more times. V gene TRBV12-3 or TRBV12-4 combines with J gene TRBJ2-7, with 9 positions matching TRBD2. The CDR3 sequence is 14 residues long. V trimming: 5 bases; J trimming: 3 bases; junction bases outside the gene matches: 5. The CDR3: CASSPSGALYEQYF. Here the CDR3 DNA reads TGTGCCAGCAGTCCTAGCGGGGCGCTCTACGAGCAGTACTTC.

The sample holds many counts of this clonotype. The CDR3 spells CASSLGRGIEYGYTF. Here the CDR3 DNA reads TGTGCCAGCAGCTTAGGGCGAGGAATTGAGTATGGCTACACCTTC. The rearrangement links TRBV7-9 to TRBJ1-2; D gene unclear. V was clipped by 1 base and J by 5 bases, with 14 bases between them. The CDR3 extends over 15 amino acids. Germline CDR1 and CDR2: SEHNR and FQNEAQ (reference sequence).

The CDR3 sequence: CAISGYQETQYF. The CDR3, as DNA: TGTGCCATCAGTGGGTACCAAGAGACCCAGTACTTC. This chain connects TRBV10-3 to TRBJ2-5; D unclear. Germline lookup yields CDR1 ENHRY and CDR2 SYGVKD. CDR3 length: 12 residues. V gave up 4 bases and J gave up 0 bases, with 3 bases separating them.

The V and J genes are TRBV7-2 and TRBJ2-7; 8 bases map to TRBD2. This CDR3 comprises 14 residues. The trim removed 0 bases at V and 7 bases at J, leaving 5 bases unmatched. Germline loops: CDR1 SGHTA, CDR2 FQGNSA. CDR3 loop: CASSLASAGVEQYF. For the CDR3, the DNA is TGTGCCAGCAGCTTAGCGTCAGCGGGGGTTGAGCAGTACTTC.

This clonotype was detected only a few times. The gene calls are TRBV10-3 and TRBJ1-2; 9 bases agree with TRBD1. The CDR3 runs 14 residues. Losses at the gene ends were 7 bases for V and 4 bases for J; bases not matched to a gene: 7. Germline CDR1 ENHRY, CDR2 SYGVKD. The CDR3 loop reads CAIKQGATIYGYTF. The CDR3 nucleotides are TGTGCCATCAAACAGGGGGCTACCATCTATGGCTACACCTTC.

There are a few counts of this clonotype. The genes are TRBV20-1 and TRBJ2-4; D unresolved. The CDR3 contains 13 residues. Germline lookup yields CDR1 DFQATT and CDR2 SNEGSKA (reference sequence). V dropped 2 bases and J dropped 2 bases, with 7 bases sitting between them. CDR3 DNA: TGCAGTGCTAGACGGAGCTCCAAAAACATTCAGTACTTC. This encodes CSARRSSKNIQYF.

A few counts support this clonotype. V usage is TRBV4-2 and J usage is TRBJ2-1, with 11 bases identical to TRBD2. The junction had 10 bases not matched to a gene; V was cut back by 3 bases and J by 9 bases. This CDR3 has 16 residues. Germline V gene data show CDR1 as LGHNA and CDR2 as YNFKEQ. Here the CDR3 DNA reads TGTGCCAGCAGCCATATGATAGCGGGGGGGCAGGTTGAGCAGTTCTTC. It codes for CASSHMIAGGQVEQFF.

This clonotype showed up just a few times. The rearrangement links TRBV19 to TRBJ1-5, with D unresolved. Between the trimmed V and J ends, which lost 7 bases and 4 bases, there was a span of 14 bases. From germline, CDR1 is LNHDA and CDR2 SQIVND (reference sequence). The CDR3 spans 14 residues. The CDR3 here is CASTNWVGNQPQHF. In DNA, the CDR3 is TGTGCCAGTACCAACTGGGTTGGAAATCAGCCCCAGCATTTT. Supplemented by reference TRBV19 and TRBJ1-5, the full variable domain reads DGGITQSPKYLFRKEGQNVTLSCEQNLNHDAMYWYRQDPGQGLRLIYYSQIVNDFQKGDIAEGYSVSREKKESFPLTVTSAQKNPTAFYLCASTNWVGNQPQHFGDGTRLSIL.

The chain employs TRBV25-1 and TRBJ2-2; TRBD1 matches at 7 bases. Germline V gene sequence: CDR1 MGHDK, CDR2 SYGVNS. There are 15 residues in the CDR3. V gave up 5 bases and J gave up 4 bases; unmatched junction bases: 7. CDR3 DNA sequence: TGTGCCAGCAGTACCCCGGACAGGCCCACCGGGGAGCTGTTTTTT. Protein sequence: CASSTPDRPTGELFF.